What follows are 27 T cell receptor beta chains derived from one specimen sequenced in a study of CXCR3-negative and CXCR3-positive naive CD8 T cells. The method, 5' RACE with UMI labels, was used to prepare the TRB cDNA libraries. From the 5' RACE reads, TCRdb lists one entry per CDR3 protein and no DNA. In all, the sample yields some 40,000 distinct CDR3 sequences. What was sequenced was memory CD8+ T cells from blood. These receptors came from a human donor in good health. Some clones in this sample may be carry-over from other donors' samples.

This rearrangement joins TRBV4-1 to TRBJ1-2. Germline assignment: CDR1 MGHRA and CDR2 YSYEKL. This CDR3 is 15 amino acids long. The CDR3 loop is CASSPSHTSSYGYTF.

The chain links TRBV7-9 to TRBJ1-5. The CDR3 covers 14 residues. Germline lookup yields CDR1 SEHNR and CDR2 FQNEAQ (reference sequence). CDR3 sequence: CASSLGGQGQPQHF.

V is TRBV5-1 and J is TRBJ2-6. The CDR3 has 15 residues. CDR1 and CDR2 from the germline V gene are SGHRS and YFSETQ. CDR3 in amino acids: CASSLSWSGANVLTF.

The genes are TRBV27 and TRBJ2-1; there is no DNA to check the TCRdb D call of TRBD2. The germline V gene has CDR1 MNHEY and CDR2 SMNVEV (reference sequence). CDR3 length equals 16 residues. The CDR3 spells CASSSGTSGGYNEQFF.

This sequence joins TRBV12-3 or TRBV12-4 and TRBJ2-5; the TCRdb call, TRBD2, lacks DNA for checking. The CDR3 loop spans 18 amino acids. The CDR3 protein is CASSPLFIPHGEEETQYF.

This chain joins TRBV4-1 and TRBJ2-5. The CDR3 extends over 14 amino acids. CDR1 is MGHRA and CDR2 is YSYEKL in the germline V gene. The CDR3 sequence is CASSFLGYRETQYF.

The V gene is TRBV20-1, the J gene TRBJ2-1. CDR1 is DFQATT, CDR2 SNEGSKA, per germline (reference sequence). The CDR3 has 11 residues. CDR3 sequence reads: CGNLMENEQFF.

This chain connects TRBV14 to TRBJ2-1; absent DNA, TCRdb's TRBD2 call cannot be checked. Germline V lookup: CDR1 SGHDN, CDR2 FVKESK. This CDR3 region has 17 residues. CDR3 residues: CASSQDGWAGGLNEQFF.

The rearrangement uses TRBV5-1 and TRBJ2-7. Germline-derived CDR1 and CDR2 are SGHRS and YFSETQ. CDR3 length: 12 amino acids. This CDR3 is CASSQTSYEQYF. The whole variable domain, remainder taken from reference TRBV5-1 and TRBJ2-7, is KAGVTQTPRYLIKTRGQQVTLSCSPISGHRSVSWYQQTPGQGLQFLFEYFSETQRNKGNFPGRFSGRQFSNSRSEMNVSTLELGDSALYLCASSQTSYEQYFGPGTRLTVT.

The gene calls are TRBV20-1 and TRBJ2-1; without DNA, the TCRdb call of TRBD1 cannot be checked. The CDR3 contains 13 residues. Germline V gene data show CDR1 as DFQATT and CDR2 as SNEGSKA (reference sequence). The CDR3 sequence is CSAAGASYNEQFF.

The rearrangement links TRBV19 to TRBJ2-7; lacking DNA, the TRBD2 call made by TCRdb goes unchecked. Germline V gene data show CDR1 as LNHDA and CDR2 as SQIVND (reference sequence). The CDR3 is 13 residues long. CDR3 in amino acids: CASSLSVEGEQYF.

The V call is TRBV7-9, the J call TRBJ2-7; TCRdb reports TRBD1, a call that lacks DNA to check it against. CDR3 length equals 14 residues. The germline V gene has CDR1 SEHNR and CDR2 FQNEAQ (reference sequence). CDR3: CASSNPGQGYEQYF. Combining the CDR3 with reference TRBV7-9 and TRBJ2-7 gives the whole variable domain DTGVSQNPRHKITKRGQNVTFRCDPISEHNRLYWYRQTLGQGPEFLTYFQNEAQLEKSRLLSDRFSAERPKGSFSTLEIQRTEQGDSAMYLCASSNPGQGYEQYFGPGTRLTVT.

This chain joins TRBV9 and TRBJ1-1. The V gene's germline CDR1 is SGDLS and CDR2 YYNGEE. The CDR3 covers 14 residues. CDR3 in amino acids: CASSVQEGFTEAFF.

V usage is TRBV5-1 and J usage is TRBJ1-1; the TCRdb D gene call, TRBD1, has no DNA to confirm it. The CDR3 has 14 amino acids. The germline V gene has CDR1 SGHRS and CDR2 YFSETQ. The CDR3: CASSLGTGGTEAFF.

The chain is built from TRBV11-2 and TRBJ2-1; TCRdb's D gene call, TRBD1, goes unchecked for lack of DNA. Germline lookup yields CDR1 SGHAT and CDR2 FQNNGV. There are 18 residues in the CDR3. The CDR3 loop is CASSSPVFRASPFNEQFF.

CDR3 protein: CASSSPTSGDTDTQYF. This chain connects TRBV12-3 or TRBV12-4 to TRBJ2-3; checking the TCRdb D call of TRBD2 is not possible without DNA. This CDR3 spans 16 amino acids.

The genes are TRBV7-9 and TRBJ2-7; as DNA is missing, the TRBD1 call by TCRdb cannot be tested. The CDR3 extends over 16 amino acids. Germline V CDR1 and CDR2: SEHNR, FQNEAQ (reference sequence). The CDR3 region is CASSPLKRGHSYEQYF.

The rearrangement uses TRBV10-3 and TRBJ2-3; the D call of TRBD1 rests on TCRdb alone, since no DNA is present to check it. This CDR3 region has 16 residues. Germline lookup yields CDR1 ENHRY and CDR2 SYGVKD. Here the CDR3 reads CAIRLGGFGSTDTQYF.

The rearrangement uses TRBV20-1 and TRBJ2-5; TCRdb's assignment of TRBD1 cannot be checked, as there is no DNA. CDR1 DFQATT and CDR2 SNEGSKA come from the germline V gene (reference sequence). This CDR3 contains 14 residues. The CDR3 sequence is CSARDGGEMETQYF.

The chain has TRBV6-1 and TRBJ1-1. The CDR3 covers 11 residues. Germline V gene lookup returns CDR1 MNHNS and CDR2 SASEGT. CDR3: CASRPNTEAFF.

The chain joins TRBV6-2 or TRBV6-3 to TRBJ2-1; as DNA is missing, the TRBD1 call by TCRdb cannot be tested. The CDR3 covers 15 residues. Germline V CDR1 and CDR2: MNHEY, SVGEGT. The chain's CDR3 is CASSYRAGLYNEQFF.

The chain's CDR3 is CASTAGAGTDTQYF. V and J are TRBV7-6 and TRBJ2-3; the TRBD2 assignment by TCRdb is unverifiable without DNA. The CDR3 is 14 residues long. Germline V CDR1 and CDR2: SGHVS, FNYEAQ.

The V and J genes are TRBV7-6 and TRBJ2-2; with no DNA, the TCRdb D assignment of TRBD1 cannot be verified. From germline, CDR1 is SGHVS and CDR2 FNYEAQ. The CDR3 consists of 20 residues. The CDR3 reads CASSLVQGARDEENTGELFF.

The chain couples TRBV4-1 to TRBJ1-5. The germline V gene has CDR1 MGHRA and CDR2 YSYEKL. The CDR3 has 14 amino acids. CDR3 loop: CASSQDRRDQPQHF.

The J gene is TRBJ2-3, the V gene TRBV28; no DNA is available, so the TRBD2 call from TCRdb remains unchecked. Germline CDR1 is MDHEN and CDR2 is SYDVKM. The CDR3 loop spans 14 amino acids. CDR3 protein: CASSSVSGKDTQYF.

This rearrangement joins TRBV28 to TRBJ2-7; without DNA, the TCRdb call of TRBD2 cannot be checked. This CDR3 comprises 15 residues. Germline lookup yields CDR1 MDHEN and CDR2 SYDVKM. CDR3 protein: CASSSLIKSSYEQYF.

The gene calls are TRBV12-3 or TRBV12-4 and TRBJ1-1. This CDR3 region has 13 residues. The CDR3 loop is CASSFGMNTEAFF.